This T cell receptor (beta chain) emerged from a study of early T cells in non-severe SARS-CoV-2 infection. In the study overall: Chains were not paired, and sequencing was done on bulk RNA from unsorted whole blood. Findings and caveats of the study: VDJdb matching, biased toward anti-spike CD8 responses, missed private and CD4 specificities.

Germline V CDR1 and CDR2: MNHNS, SASEGT. Trimming removed 2 bases from V and 2 bases from J; junction bases left unmatched: 2. This CDR3 has 15 amino acids. TCRdb analysed the 5' RACE reads with MiXCR anew, one entry per CDR3 protein. The data show around 98,000 distinct CDR3 sequences, approximately 10% seen once. This clonotype has at least ten counts. Its antigen is undetermined. This receptor was obtained from an adult who was a healthcare worker with PCR-confirmed SARS-CoV-2 infection or an uninfected control (not recorded which). V gene TRBV6-1 combines with J gene TRBJ2-5, with 10 nucleotides matching TRBD2. The sequencing input was whole blood. The CDR3, as DNA: TGTGCCAGCAGTGAACGACTAGCGGGTCAAGAGACCCAGTACTTC. This gives the protein CASSERLAGQETQYF.